This T cell receptor (beta chain) comes out of a study of blood T cells in healthy people across ages. Broader study findings: In long-lived donors, naive CD4+ cell counts and diversity exceeded those of aged donors.

The second PCR ran roughly 6 to 12 cycles with a sample-barcoded 5' primer and J-beta primers. TCRdb ran MiXCR on the 5' RACE reads and lists one entry per CDR3 protein. The data show roughly 800,000 distinct CDR3 sequences, under 40% seen once. Donors were healthy Caucasian individuals from Russia aged about 6 to 90. Every sample yielded at least 6 million isolated PBMCs. Germline V gene data show CDR1 as MNHEY and CDR2 as SVGAGI. The CDR3 contains 15 residues when both ends are counted. This clonotype showed up just once. Its antigen remains unknown. The limits of the CDR3 on the DNA are not certain, so only TCRdb's listed CDR3 is given.

The sequenced material came from blood. The chain carries TRBV6-5 and TRBJ2-7; the tabulated D call, TRBD1, remains unverified against the DNA. The sequence came from a man between 18 and 35 years old in good health. CDR3 amino acids: CASSSSATGGYEQYF.